The 8 T cell receptor beta chains presented below share a single source sample, sequenced in a study of blood T cell repertoires in COVID-19. TCRdb's table, derived via immunoSEQ multiplex PCR, lists solely in-frame clones and lacks some. The data show fewer than 250,000 clones, 80% to 90% seen once. Sequenced: peripheral blood. All receptors derive from a woman in her sixties or seventies with acute or convalescent COVID-19.

The gene calls are TRBV6-2 or TRBV6-3 and TRBJ2-7; 8 nucleotides match TRBD2. The germline CDR1 and CDR2 sequences are MNHEY and SVGEGT. This CDR3 comprises 15 residues. Trimming cost V 5 bases and J 1 base; bases outside gene matches: 7. The CDR3 protein is CASSHSGGISYEQYF. The CDR3 bases are TGTGCCAGCAGTCACAGCGGGGGTATTTCCTACGAGCAGTACTTC.

This chain uses TRBV6-1 with TRBJ1-5; 12 bases fit TRBD1. From germline, CDR1 is MNHNS and CDR2 SASEGT. The CDR3 is made up of 16 amino acids. J gave up 6 bases and V 4 bases, and 7 bases lay outside the gene matches. CDR3 region: CASSGTGQGATQPQHF. In nucleotides, the CDR3 is TGTGCCAGCAGTGGCACGGGACAGGGGGCCACTCAGCCCCAGCATTTT.

This sequence joins TRBV4-2 and TRBJ1-2; TRBD1 aligns across 7 bases. V shed 0 bases, J shed 1 base, and the junction held 8 bases outside the gene matches. The CDR3 has 17 residues. The V gene's germline CDR1 is LGHNA and CDR2 YNFKEQ. In DNA, the CDR3 is TGTGCCAGCAGCCAAGATATTATCCAGGGGGATAACTATGGCTACACCTTC. Translated: CASSQDIIQGDNYGYTF.

The chain employs TRBV6-2 or TRBV6-3 and TRBJ1-2, with D possibly being TRBD1 (6 bases). Per the germline V gene, CDR1 is MNHEY and CDR2 is SVGEGT. The CDR3 covers 13 residues. Trimming shortened V by 0 bases and J by 8 bases, and 10 bases separated the two germline ends. CDR3 DNA sequence: TGTGCCAGCAGTTACTCAGGGGGTGGCGGCTACACCTTC. This codes for CASSYSGGGGYTF.

This chain uses TRBV10-3 with TRBJ1-5, with D possibly TRBD1 on 5 matching bases. The CDR3 runs 14 residues. Between the trimmed V and J ends, which lost 2 bases and 6 bases, there was a span of 11 bases. CDR1 and CDR2 (germline): ENHRY, SYGVKD. The CDR3 bases are TGTGCCATCAGTGAGAGCAGGGAAGGTCAGCCCCAGCATTTT. Amino acid sequence: CAISESREGQPQHF.

The chain has TRBV24-1 and TRBJ1-5; D is perhaps TRBD1 (5 bases). The germline gives CDR1 KGHDR, CDR2 SFDVKD. Trimming cost V 3 bases and J 6 bases, with 14 bases left between them. The CDR3 loop spans 15 amino acids. This CDR3 is CATSDLASGGQPQHF. The CDR3 DNA reads as TGTGCCACCAGTGATCTCGCATCCGGGGGTCAGCCCCAGCATTTT.

The rearrangement uses TRBV6-5 and TRBJ1-2, with 10 bases fitting TRBD1. Germline lookup yields CDR1 MNHEY and CDR2 SVGAGI. CDR3 length: 14 residues. Trimming took 2 bases from V and 4 from J; bases not matched to a gene: 1. This CDR3 is CASSYGTGVYGYTF. The CDR3 DNA follows: TGTGCCAGCAGTTACGGGACAGGGGTCTATGGCTACACCTTC.

The chain links TRBV4-2 to TRBJ2-3, with D perhaps TRBD2 (6 bases). The V end was cut by 0 bases, the J end by 8 bases, with 12 bases between. Germline values: CDR1 LGHNA, CDR2 YNFKEQ. The CDR3 is 14 amino acids. In nucleotides, the CDR3 is TGTGCCAGCAGCCAAGATTGGGACTCCCTTACGCAGTATTTT. It encodes CASSQDWDSLTQYF.